The source of this T cell receptor (beta chain) is a study of T cells in Graves' hyperthyroidism and ophthalmopathy. Study-level findings and limits: A model of 13 V-J features distinguished ophthalmopathy from stable hyperthyroidism.

Concerning this clonotype itself: The antigen is unknown.

Orbital computed tomography, thyroid ultrasound, serum thyroxine and TRAb, and clinical symptoms together informed the diagnoses. The source of the PBMCs was over 8.5 ml of fresh peripheral blood. Template material for amplifying TCR beta CDR3 regions consisted of RNA transcripts. The HTBI primer set drove a first-round RT-PCR of the TCR CDR3. TCRdb passed the multiplex PCR reads through MiXCR, listing each CDR3 protein once. Here the sample spans 600,000 to 700,000 distinct CDR3 sequences, under 15% being singletons. The source of this sequence is a woman in her 40s with Graves' ophthalmopathy. Source material: blood.

The CDR3 spells CASGRLHTGELFF. DNA of the CDR3: TGTGCCAGCGGTCGCCTCCACACCGGGGAGCTGTTTTTT. The genes are TRBV2 and TRBJ2-2, with no clear D. Germline V gene sequence: CDR1 SNHLY, CDR2 FYNNEI. V dropped 8 bases and J dropped 3 bases, with 10 bases sitting between them. This CDR3 region has 13 residues.